This T cell receptor beta chain was retrieved from a study of T cell responses to AZD1222 COVID-19 vaccine. As for the study in general: Second-dose groups at about 4 or about 12 weeks were pooled.

This CDR3 contains 17 residues. Per the germline V gene, CDR1 is SGHTA and CDR2 is FQGTGA. The V gene end was trimmed by 5 bases and the J gene end by 8 bases; junction bases not matched to a gene: 16. Points from the study as a whole: Mapped onto spike, vaccine-associated CD4 TCRs spanned it and were dominant at 160-218 and 743-854. Reportedly, nearly half of unique spike TCRs recognized epitopes outside B.1.351/B.1.1.7 mutations. Every sample of the repertoires postdated the peak T cell response.

Sequencing was performed with immunoSEQ multiplex PCR; in TCRdb, only in-frame clones are kept and a portion is missing. The sample carries 150,000 to 200,000 clones, roughly 91% recorded once. A remark on this clone: Its antigen is not known.

The V call is TRBV7-3, the J call TRBJ1-3; 9 bases align to TRBD1. This clonotype was obtained from an adult in good health. The starting material was peripheral blood, obtained on day 0 of AZD1222 vaccination. CDR3 amino acids: CASSKGQGKWAGYTIYF. In DNA form, the CDR3 reads TGTGCCAGCAGCAAAGGACAGGGGAAGTGGGCGGGATACACCATATATTTT.